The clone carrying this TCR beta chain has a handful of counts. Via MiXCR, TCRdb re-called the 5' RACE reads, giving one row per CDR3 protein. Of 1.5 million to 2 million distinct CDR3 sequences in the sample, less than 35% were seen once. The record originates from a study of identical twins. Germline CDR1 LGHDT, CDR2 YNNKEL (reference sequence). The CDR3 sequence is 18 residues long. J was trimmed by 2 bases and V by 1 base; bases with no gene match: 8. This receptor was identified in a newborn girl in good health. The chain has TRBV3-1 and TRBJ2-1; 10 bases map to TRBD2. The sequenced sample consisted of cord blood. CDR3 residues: CASSQASSGRNPYNEQFF. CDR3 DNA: TGTGCCAGCAGCCAAGCTAGTAGCGGGAGGAACCCCTACAATGAGCAGTTCTTC.